Sequencing of this T cell receptor (beta chain) was carried out in a study of radiotherapy plus CTLA-4 blockade in lung cancer (dated by TCRdb to the late 2010s). Concerning the study at large: Among enrolled patients, around 20% had an objective response and around 33% reached disease control.

V sheds 3 bases and J sheds 6 bases, leaving 8 bases between their ends. In the germline V gene (reference sequence), CDR1 corresponds to DFQATT and CDR2 to SNEGSKA. The CDR3 runs 11 amino acids, cysteine and phenylalanine included. The CDR3 DNA has 33 bases and is translated from base 1. The study evaluated CTLA-4 blockade (ipilimumab) given together with focal radiation therapy in patients who had chemo-refractory metastatic non-small-cell lung cancer. The research as a whole found: Increased serum interferon-beta after radiation, together with early dynamic changes in blood T cell clones, were reported to be the strongest predictors of response. After treatment with radiotherapy and ipilimumab, TCR clones that originated in tumors expanded in peripheral blood.

Library construction relied on the immunoSEQ multiplex PCR assay. Imported from immuneACCESS, the table was reduced by TCRdb to in-frame sequences with V and J called. These copies leave out some clones; in studies compared against another copy, an unresolved V gene accounts for under half, and the cause of the remainder is not known. For this sample the table gives tens of thousands of clones, of which 70% to 80% were detected only once. The biggest ten clones account for roughly a tenth of the sample. With respect to this clone: Its antigen target is currently unknown. Qualities for individual bases were not recorded, and no much larger clone is one base off.

The chain couples TRBV20-1 to TRBJ1-2; confidence is insufficient to name the D gene. This specimen was peripheral blood, taken from a patient treated with radiotherapy plus ipilimumab. The origin of this receptor is a human donor with non-small cell lung cancer who had a complete response to radiotherapy plus ipilimumab. The DNA sequence is given as TGCAGTGCTAGGGGCACACATGGCTACACCTTC. The resulting protein is CSARGTHGYTF.